The entry that follows covers one T cell receptor beta chain sequence. In the source study's methods: For nucleated cells, counts were estimated from reference gene primer amplification. TCRdb keeps only in-frame clones here, not all; method: immunoSEQ multiplex PCR. V and J calls plus clone size are reproduced from that table; the DNA served to infer D and trimming. Of some 220,000 clones listed, nearly 85% were seen once; the top ten hold roughly 5.5%. V was clipped by 2 bases and J by 12 bases, with 14 bases between them. The germline CDR1 and CDR2 sequences are SQVTM and ANQGSEA. The CDR3 extends over 12 amino acids. These data originate in a study of blood T cell repertoires in COVID-19. Study-level background: Acute and convalescent COVID-19 samples came from the United States, Italy and Spain. PBMCs, B-cell-depleted T cells, or T cells provided the cDNA or gDNA that made up the material.

The source material was peripheral blood. This TCR came from a human donor in a cohort sampled during active COVID-19. The gene calls are TRBV29-1 and TRBJ2-1, with D perhaps TRBD2 (6 bases). The CDR3 DNA is TGCAGCGTTGAAACGACGGGGGACCCGCAGTTCTTC. Its protein product is CSVETTGDPQFF.